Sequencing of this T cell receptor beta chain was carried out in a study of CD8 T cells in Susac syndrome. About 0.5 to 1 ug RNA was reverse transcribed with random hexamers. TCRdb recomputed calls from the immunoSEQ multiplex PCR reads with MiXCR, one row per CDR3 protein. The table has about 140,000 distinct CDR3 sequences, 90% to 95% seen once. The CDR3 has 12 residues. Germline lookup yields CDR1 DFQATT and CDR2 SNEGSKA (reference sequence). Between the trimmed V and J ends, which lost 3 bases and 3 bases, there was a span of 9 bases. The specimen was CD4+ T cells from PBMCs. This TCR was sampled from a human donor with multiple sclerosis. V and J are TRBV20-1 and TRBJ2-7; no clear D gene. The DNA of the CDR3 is TGCAGTGCTAGTCACGGCGGCTACGAGCAGTACTTC. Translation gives CSASHGGYEQYF.